These 9 T cell receptor beta chains share one sample of origin, sequenced in a study of T-cell reconstitution after alpha-beta-depleted transplantation in children. Preparation of the TCRbeta library was carried out with unique molecular identifiers. One entry per CDR3 protein, called by TCRdb with MiXCR from the PCR reads. The data contain hundreds of thousands of distinct CDR3 sequences, 13% of them singletons. The sample here was PBMCs, mostly from graft donor cells, taken 360 days after TCRalphabeta/CD19-depleted stem cell transplant. Receptors originate from a male patient between 10 and 17 years old who had a stem cell transplant for acute myeloid leukemia, so the T cells may come from the graft donor.

This clonotype was detected ten times or more. The chain has TRBV7-2 and TRBJ2-7; D not resolved. Germline V CDR1 and CDR2: SGHTA, FQGNSA. The length of the CDR3 is 14 residues. Trimming took 5 bases from V and 5 from J, leaving 16 bases between them. In DNA form, the CDR3 reads TGTGCCAGCAGCCCACCTAGAATGATCAACGAGCAGTACTTC. Translating it yields CASSPPRMINEQYF.

This clonotype was observed a handful of times. V gene TRBV20-1 combines with J gene TRBJ2-1; TRBD2 agrees at 7 bases. J was trimmed by 3 bases and V by 2 bases; bases with no gene match: 7. Germline-derived CDR1 and CDR2 are DFQATT and SNEGSKA (reference sequence). The CDR3 sequence is 15 residues long. The CDR3 DNA is TGCAGTGCTAGAAAGACGTGGGAGGGCTACAATGAGCAGTTCTTC. Protein product: CSARKTWEGYNEQFF.

This clonotype was counted a few times. V and J are TRBV7-9 and TRBJ2-1; 8 bases line up with TRBD2. Germline V lookup: CDR1 SEHNR, CDR2 FQNEAQ (reference sequence). The CDR3 extends over 16 amino acids. With V trimmed by 1 base and J by 5 bases, 7 bases remained unmatched. This CDR3 reads CASSLEELAAHNEQFF. In DNA form, the CDR3 reads TGTGCCAGCAGCTTAGAGGAACTAGCGGCGCACAATGAGCAGTTCTTC.

This clonotype was found a few times. The chain employs TRBV25-1 and TRBJ2-7; 9 nucleotides match TRBD2. The CDR3 contains 13 residues. V was clipped by 9 bases and J by 0 bases; unmatched bases: 3. The germline CDR1 and CDR2 sequences are MGHDK and SYGVNS. In nucleotides, the CDR3 is TGTGCCAGTCTAGCGGGAAACTCCTACGAGCAGTACTTC. Protein sequence: CASLAGNSYEQYF.

This clonotype was picked up many times. The gene calls are TRBV9 and TRBJ2-7; TRBD1 or TRBD2 may be the D gene (5 bases each). Per germline, CDR1 SGDLS and CDR2 YYNGEE. The CDR3 spans 14 residues. Trimming removed 3 bases from V and 2 bases from J, with 12 bases in between. The CDR3 loop reads CASSAGTGPYEQYF. The CDR3 DNA reads as TGTGCCAGCAGCGCGGGGACCGGCCCCTACGAGCAGTACTTC.

V is TRBV28 and J is TRBJ2-7; D unresolved. Trimming removed 2 bases at V and 2 bases at J, with 10 bases between. There are 14 residues in the CDR3. Looked up from germline, CDR1 is MDHEN and CDR2 is SYDVKM. CDR3 in amino acids: CASSLLPDTYEQYF. The CDR3 DNA sequence: TGTGCCAGCAGTTTACTTCCAGATACCTACGAGCAGTACTTC.

The chain uses TRBV11-1 and TRBJ2-2; possible D gene TRBD2, 6 bases. Trimming took 6 bases from V and 4 from J, leaving 18 bases between them. Germline CDR1 is SGHAT and CDR2 is FQDESV (reference sequence). CDR3 size: 16 residues. The CDR3 spells CASRARRDLGTGELFF. For the CDR3, the DNA is TGTGCCAGCAGGGCTCGGCGGGATTTGGGCACCGGGGAGCTGTTTTTT.

In this sample, this clonotype turned up many times. The chain links TRBV28 to TRBJ2-1; 9 bases line up with TRBD2. Germline CDR1 MDHEN, CDR2 SYDVKM. CDR3 length equals 15 residues. Trimming took 1 base from V and 8 from J; bases not matched to a gene: 6. The CDR3 DNA reads as TGTGCCAGCAGTTTATTAGCGGGAGTTAGGGATGAGCAGTTCTTC. It yields the protein CASSLLAGVRDEQFF.

Comments on this clonotype: A clone one base away is much larger, so this may be a read error. This chain's CDR3 is CASSTGQGTSSGNPIYF. Written as DNA, the CDR3 is TGTGCCAGCAGTACAGGACAGGGGACCTCGTCTGGAAACCCCATATATTTT. The V gene is TRBV12-3 or TRBV12-4, the J gene TRBJ1-3; 9 bases fit TRBD1. This CDR3 contains 17 residues.